Following are 22 T cell receptor beta chains from one sample sequenced in a study of T-cell memory formation after mild COVID-19. TCRdb reprocessed the 5' RACE reads via MiXCR and lists one record per CDR3 protein. Among 300,000 to 400,000 distinct CDR3 sequences listed, roughly 13% were seen once. Sequencing used PBMCs or a T cell subset sorted from them (not recorded which). The source is a man younger than 35 who had mild COVID-19 (a few samples of this study predate the infection). Cell type and time point are not known.

The gene calls are TRBV6-5 and TRBJ2-7; 10 bases line up with TRBD2. The CDR3 loop spans 14 amino acids. V lost 6 bases, J lost 4 bases, and 6 bases stayed unmatched. Germline V gives CDR1 MNHEY, CDR2 SVGAGI. The CDR3 DNA sequence: TGTGCCAGCAGAGAGCTAGCGGGGGATTACGAGCAGTACTTC. Translating it yields CASRELAGDYEQYF.

This clonotype occurred many times. Written as DNA, the CDR3 is TGTGCCAGCAGCCGTGAGGAGAATCAGCCCCAGCATTTT. It specifies CASSREENQPQHF. The chain couples TRBV11-2 to TRBJ1-5; the D is unclear. Germline values: CDR1 SGHAT, CDR2 FQNNGV. V was shortened by 5 bases and J by 4 bases, with 9 bases between the two germline ends. The CDR3 is made up of 13 amino acids. Variable domain in full (rest from reference TRBV11-2 and TRBJ1-5): EAGVAQSPRYKIIEKRQSVAFWCNPISGHATLYWYQQILGQGPKLLIQFQNNGVVDDSQLPKDRFSAERLKGVDSTLKIQPAKLEDSAVYLCASSREENQPQHFGDGTRLSIL.

The sample holds a few counts of this clonotype. The chain links TRBV7-9 to TRBJ2-2; 7 bases align to TRBD2. Germline-derived CDR1 and CDR2 are SEHNR and FQNEAQ (reference sequence). CDR3 size: 12 residues. V lost 8 bases, J lost 4 bases, and 1 base stayed unmatched. DNA of the CDR3: TGTGCCAGCCCGGGGGGCACCGGGGAGCTGTTTTTT. Its protein is CASPGGTGELFF.

This clonotype was seen only a few times. The V gene is TRBV24-1, the J gene TRBJ2-2; 7 bases match TRBD2. This CDR3 comprises 17 residues. The germline V gene encodes CDR1 KGHDR and CDR2 SFDVKD. V gave up 2 bases and J gave up 5 bases; unmatched junction bases: 10. CDR3 sequence (DNA): TGTGCCACCAGTGATTCAAGACTAGCCTTGGGTACCGGGGAGCTGTTTTTT. This gives the protein CATSDSRLALGTGELFF.

V is TRBV28 and J is TRBJ2-3, with TRBD2 matching 9 bases. The CDR3 runs 17 residues. The ends lost 3 bases at V and 2 bases at J; junction bases unmatched: 9. The germline V gene has CDR1 MDHEN and CDR2 SYDVKM. CDR3 amino acids: CASSFQRGASSTDTQYF. In nucleotides, the CDR3 is TGTGCCAGCAGTTTCCAGCGGGGGGCTTCTTCCACAGATACGCAGTATTTT.

The CDR3 loop reads CASSLNLAGGSTDTQYF. For the CDR3, the DNA is TGCGCCAGCAGCTTGAATCTCGCGGGGGGTAGCACAGATACGCAGTATTTT. The chain recombines TRBV5-1 with TRBJ2-3, with 8 nucleotides matching TRBD2. Per germline, CDR1 SGHRS and CDR2 YFSETQ. The CDR3 covers 17 residues. V shed 1 base and J 0 bases; nucleotides not matched to a gene: 7. The whole variable domain, remainder taken from reference TRBV5-1 and TRBJ2-3, is KAGVTQTPRYLIKTRGQQVTLSCSPISGHRSVSWYQQTPGQGLQFLFEYFSETQRNKGNFPGRFSGRQFSNSRSEMNVSTLELGDSALYLCASSLNLAGGSTDTQYFGPGTRLTVL.

The CDR3: CACGQRYEQYV. The CDR3, as DNA: TGTGCCTGCGGACAGAGGTACGAGCAGTACGTC. This sequence joins TRBV2 and TRBJ2-7; D might be TRBD1 (6 bases). The CDR3 contains 11 residues. V was shortened by 11 bases and J by 4 bases, with 12 bases between the two germline ends. The germline CDR1 and CDR2 sequences are SNHLY and FYNNEI.

The chain recombines TRBV4-3 with TRBJ2-7; 8 bases are shared with TRBD1. The V segment lost 0 bases and the J segment 3 bases; nucleotides outside the gene matches: 7. Germline CDR1 reads LGHNA; CDR2 reads YSLEER. The CDR3 extends over 16 amino acids. The CDR3 region has the DNA TGCGCCAGCAGCCAAGATCCTGTGACAGGGGACTACGAGCAGTACGTC. Translation gives CASSQDPVTGDYEQYV.

The chain recombines TRBV20-1 with TRBJ1-3, with D uncertain. Germline V CDR1 and CDR2: DFQATT, SNEGSKA (reference sequence). This CDR3 contains 13 residues. V lost 6 bases and J 3 bases, leaving 12 bases between the germline ends. The CDR3 here is CSALVDRGNTIYF. The DNA for the CDR3 is TGCAGTGCCCTCGTGGACCGTGGAAACACCATATATTTT.

This clonotype was counted at least ten times. The chain is built from TRBV21-1 and TRBJ2-7. TRBV21-1 counts as a pseudogene. The CDR3 is made up of 13 amino acids. The CDR3 DNA reads as TGTGCCAGCAGCAAAGCACGGAACTACGAGCAGTACGTC. Translation gives CASSKARNYEQYV.

This clonotype was found a few times. The rearrangement uses TRBV6-6 and TRBJ1-5; no clear D gene. Trimming pared 2 bases from V and 4 bases from J, leaving 9 bases between. CDR1 MNHNY and CDR2 SVGAGI come from the germline V gene (reference sequence). The CDR3 spans 14 residues. In DNA form, the CDR3 reads TGTGCCAGCAGTTACGGTATGGAGAATCAGCCCCAGCATTTT. Encoded protein: CASSYGMENQPQHF.

This clonotype appeared many times. The chain links TRBV6-1 to TRBJ1-2, with D uncertain. This CDR3 spans 14 amino acids. Trimming left V 8 bases short and J 4 bases short, with 17 bases between. Per the germline V gene, CDR1 is MNHNS and CDR2 is SASEGT. CDR3 region: CASRLITAVYGYTF. The CDR3 bases are TGTGCCAGCCGCCTCATTACAGCAGTCTATGGCTACACCTTC.

The chain recombines TRBV27 with TRBJ1-5; D gene uncertain. CDR1 and CDR2 from the germline V gene are MNHEY and SMNVEV (reference sequence). V was clipped by 1 base and J by 4 bases, with 11 bases between them. The CDR3 is 15 residues long. CDR3 sequence: CASSLFGGRNQPQHF. DNA of the CDR3: TGTGCCAGCAGTTTATTTGGAGGAAGAAATCAGCCCCAGCATTTT.

V and J are TRBV2 and TRBJ2-1; TRBD2 aligns across 10 bases. With V trimmed by 6 bases and J by 1 base, 3 bases remained unmatched. Germline assignment: CDR1 SNHLY and CDR2 FYNNEI. The CDR3 is made up of 15 amino acids. CDR3 in amino acids: CASRQLAGSYNEQFF. The CDR3 bases are TGTGCCAGCAGACAACTAGCGGGGTCCTACAATGAGCAGTTCTTC.

This chain links TRBV6-1 with TRBJ1-1; no clear D. The V and J ends lost 11 bases and 0 bases respectively, with 16 bases between them. The CDR3 is made up of 14 amino acids. CDR1 and CDR2 (germline): MNHNS, SASEGT. In nucleotides, the CDR3 is TGTGCCTCTATCGCAAGTATGATGAACACTGAAGCTTTCTTT. Amino acid sequence: CASIASMMNTEAFF.

The chain employs TRBV30 and TRBJ1-2, with a weak D call TRBD1 (5 bases). The germline gives CDR1 GTSNPN, CDR2 SVGIG (reference sequence). The V end was cut by 8 bases, the J end by 3 bases, with 13 bases between. The CDR3 covers 12 residues. The CDR3 DNA reads TGTGCCCGGGACCGAGGCCACTATGGCTACACCTTC. This encodes CARDRGHYGYTF.

The rearrangement links TRBV18 to TRBJ2-4; D call uncertain. V shed 0 bases and J shed 1 base, with 16 bases lying between them. This CDR3 has 18 amino acids. Germline assignment: CDR1 KGHSH and CDR2 LQKENI. Here the CDR3 reads CASSPPATRDGAKNIQYF. The CDR3 DNA sequence: TGTGCCAGCTCACCACCGGCTACACGCGACGGGGCCAAAAACATTCAGTACTTC.

The chain joins TRBV20-1 to TRBJ1-5, with 7 bases matching TRBD1. The CDR3 is made up of 15 amino acids. The germline V gene has CDR1 DFQATT and CDR2 SNEGSKA (reference sequence). Trimming removed 3 bases from V and 0 bases from J; junction bases left unmatched: 5. This CDR3 is CSARKGAGSNQPQHF. The CDR3 bases are TGCAGTGCTAGGAAGGGGGCAGGTAGCAATCAGCCCCAGCATTTT.

This clonotype came up a few times. The chain couples TRBV3-1 to TRBJ2-5, with 7 bases aligning to TRBD2. Per germline, CDR1 LGHDT and CDR2 YNNKEL (reference sequence). The junction had 6 bases not matched to a gene; V was cut back by 0 bases and J by 5 bases. The CDR3 spans 15 residues. The CDR3 coding sequence is TGTGCCAGCAGCCAAGATCTTGCGGGGGTGGAGACCCAGTACTTC. Translating it yields CASSQDLAGVETQYF.

The chain couples TRBV9 to TRBJ1-4, with D possibly matching TRBD1 (5 bases). V was trimmed by 4 bases and J by 5 bases, leaving 18 bases between them. This CDR3 has 16 amino acids. Germline CDR1 reads SGDLS; CDR2 reads YYNGEE. The DNA for the CDR3 is TGTGCCAGCAGCCGAGGTCTAACAGGCCTCAATGAAAAACTGTTTTTT. Amino acid sequence: CASSRGLTGLNEKLFF. The full variable domain, in which reference TRBV9 and TRBJ1-4 provide the parts outside the CDR3, is DSGVTQTPKHLITATGQRVTLRCSPRSGDLSVYWYQQSLDQGLQFLIQYYNGEERAKGNILERFSAQQFPDLHSELNLSSLELGDSALYFCASSRGLTGLNEKLFFGSGTQLSVL.

In its sample, this clonotype was seen a few times. The chain has TRBV20-1 and TRBJ1-4; D gene ambiguous. Trimming took off 7 bases at V and 2 bases at J, with 11 bases between the two ends. CDR1 and CDR2 (germline): DFQATT, SNEGSKA (reference sequence). This CDR3 has 13 residues. The CDR3 loop is CSVLDGTNEKLFF. DNA for the CDR3: TGCAGTGTCCTCGATGGGACTAATGAAAAACTGTTTTTT.

The table lists this clonotype with a few counts. This rearrangement joins TRBV4-3 to TRBJ1-1; the D gene is possibly TRBD1 (5 bases). Trimming stripped 4 bases from V and 3 bases from J, with 15 bases between. In germline, CDR1 is LGHNA, CDR2 YSLEER. The length of the CDR3 is 15 residues. This CDR3 reads CASSRLVAGDTEAFF. The CDR3 nucleotides read TGCGCCAGCAGCCGGCTAGTTGCGGGGGACACTGAAGCTTTCTTT.